The 9 T cell receptor beta chains below were found in one sample sequenced in a study of blood T cell repertoires in COVID-19. Using immunoSEQ multiplex PCR, the repertoire was profiled, and TCRdb retains in-frame clones only, with some absent. The sample yields about 190,000 clones, about 88% seen once. The specimen was peripheral blood. The receptors were gathered from a woman in her 40s who had recovered from COVID-19.

V gene TRBV20-1 combines with J gene TRBJ1-2; no clear D. The V end lost 6 bases, the J end lost 3 bases, and 8 bases lay between the germline ends. Germline-derived CDR1 and CDR2 are DFQATT and SNEGSKA (reference sequence). This CDR3 is 11 amino acids long. The CDR3 DNA sequence: TGCAGTGCCCGTGTCTACTATGGCTACACCTTC. Protein product: CSARVYYGYTF.

This clone appeared a single time. The V gene is TRBV14, the J gene TRBJ2-6; 9 bases fit TRBD1. CDR3 length: 21 amino acids. The germline V gene encodes CDR1 SGHDN and CDR2 FVKESK. V was clipped by 4 bases and J by 0 bases; unmatched bases: 16. CDR3: CASSPPGQGPIRSSGANVLTF. Here the CDR3 DNA reads TGTGCCAGCAGCCCTCCGGGACAGGGACCTATAAGGAGCTCTGGGGCCAACGTCCTGACTTTC.

This sequence joins TRBV5-4 and TRBJ2-1, with 11 nucleotides matching TRBD2. This CDR3 region has 16 residues. Trimming took 4 bases from V and 5 from J; bases not matched to a gene: 8. Germline lookup yields CDR1 SGHNT and CDR2 YYREEE (reference sequence). In DNA form, the CDR3 reads TGTGCCAGCAGCACCGATAGCGGGAGGGTGAACAATGAGCAGTTCTTC. Amino acid sequence: CASSTDSGRVNNEQFF.

The gene calls are TRBV18 and TRBJ1-1; the match to TRBD1 covers 7 bases. The length of the CDR3 is 13 residues. Germline V gives CDR1 KGHSH, CDR2 LQKENI. V shed 3 bases and J 5 bases; nucleotides not matched to a gene: 3. The DNA of the CDR3 is TGTGCCAGCTCACCGACAGGGAAGACTGAAGCTTTCTTT. As protein: CASSPTGKTEAFF.

The chain carries TRBV3-1 (or the pseudogene TRBV3-2) and TRBJ1-5, with D maybe TRBD1 (5 bases). The CDR3 runs to 15 residues. Germline V lookup: CDR1 LGHDT, CDR2 YNNKEL (reference sequence). V dropped 6 bases and J dropped 7 bases, with 19 bases sitting between them. The CDR3 is CASSYARGVGQPQHF. CDR3 coding DNA: TGTGCCAGCAGTTACGCGCGGGGGGTAGGGCAGCCCCAGCATTTT.

This clone was detected once. The V and J genes are TRBV4-2 and TRBJ2-5; 10 positions match TRBD2. The CDR3 runs 15 residues. Germline values: CDR1 LGHNA, CDR2 YNFKEQ. The J segment lost 2 bases and the V segment lost 1 base, leaving 1 base of the junction unmatched. This CDR3 is CASSQGTSGQETQYF. Written as DNA, the CDR3 is TGTGCCAGCAGCCAAGGGACTAGCGGACAAGAGACCCAGTACTTC.

J is TRBJ2-3 and V is TRBV29-1; TRBD2 aligns across 9 bases. V lost 7 bases to trimming and J lost 2 bases; unmatched junction nucleotides: 13. Germline V CDR1 and CDR2: SQVTM, ANQGSEA. The length of the CDR3 is 16 residues. The CDR3 DNA follows: TGCAGCGAATCAGGAGCAGCGGGAGGCACCACAGATACGCAGTATTTT. Its translation: CSESGAAGGTTDTQYF.

V usage is TRBV6-5 and J usage is TRBJ2-5, with no clear D. V dropped 7 bases and J dropped 1 base, with 13 bases sitting between them. Germline V gives CDR1 MNHEY, CDR2 SVGAGI. CDR3 length: 14 amino acids. CDR3: CASTLQAVQETQYF. As DNA, the CDR3 is TGTGCCAGCACCCTTCAGGCAGTCCAAGAGACCCAGTACTTC.

This chain links TRBV18 with TRBJ2-5, with 10 bases aligning to TRBD1. This CDR3 is 15 amino acids long. Trimming at V came to 2 bases and at J to 5 bases, leaving 5 bases not matched to a gene. Germline V gives CDR1 KGHSH, CDR2 LQKENI. The CDR3 DNA sequence: TGTGCCAGCTCACCAACCGGGACAGGGGTCGAGACCCAGTACTTC. Amino acids: CASSPTGTGVETQYF.